This T cell receptor (beta chain) was sequenced for a study of cytomegalovirus exposure and HLA in healthy donors. Amplification used 60 Vbeta primers and 13 Jbeta primers. The table came from immunoSEQ multiplex PCR; TCRdb's copy has only in-frame clones and leaves some out. Counted here are 150,000 to 200,000 clones, around 87% occurring once; the ten biggest clones make up approximately 1.9%. The receptor comes from a woman younger than 35 in good health and CMV-seronegative. Input material: PBMCs.

The CDR3 coding sequence is TGTGCCAGCAGCCCACGCGGAGGTTCTAGCACAGATACGCAGTATTTT. It encodes CASSPRGGSSTDTQYF. This sequence joins TRBV7-9 and TRBJ2-3, with D perhaps TRBD2 (5 bases). Trimming took 5 bases from V and 0 from J, leaving 15 bases between them. There are 16 residues in the CDR3. Germline CDR1 SEHNR, CDR2 FQNEAQ (reference sequence).